Listed here are 19 T cell receptor beta chains from one sample, sequenced in a study of cytomegalovirus exposure and HLA in healthy donors. Primers: 60 Vbeta forward and 13 Jbeta reverse. This table comes from immunoSEQ multiplex PCR, and its TCRdb copy is limited to in-frame clones, with some not included. The sample comprises more than 150,000 clones, roughly 87% of which are singletons, and roughly 0.24% rests with the top ten. Input material: PBMCs. These receptors were taken from a girl under three years old in good health and CMV-seronegative.

This sequence joins TRBV11-2 and TRBJ2-7; D ambiguous. Between the trimmed V and J ends, which lost 5 bases and 6 bases, there was a span of 8 bases. Germline assignment: CDR1 SGHAT and CDR2 FQNNGV. The CDR3 runs to 11 residues. Here the CDR3 DNA reads TGTGCCAGCAGCGCCCTGGCCGAGCAGTACTTC. It yields the protein CASSALAEQYF. The full variable domain, rest sourced from reference TRBV11-2 and TRBJ2-7, is EAGVAQSPRYKIIEKRQSVAFWCNPISGHATLYWYQQILGQGPKLLIQFQNNGVVDDSQLPKDRFSAERLKGVDSTLKIQPAKLEDSAVYLCASSALAEQYFGPGTRLTVT.

This chain uses TRBV7-6 with TRBJ2-7, with 8 bases lining up with TRBD2. V lost 5 bases to trimming and J lost 2 bases; unmatched junction nucleotides: 5. The length of the CDR3 is 14 residues. Germline assignment: CDR1 SGHVS and CDR2 FNYEAQ. The CDR3 protein is CASSPGTSPYEQYF. The CDR3 DNA sequence: TGTGCCAGCAGCCCCGGGACTAGTCCCTACGAGCAGTACTTC.

This chain connects TRBV18 to TRBJ1-5; TRBD1 agrees at 8 bases. V was pared by 3 bases and J by 7 bases, with 5 bases of the junction left unmatched. Germline CDR1 reads KGHSH; CDR2 reads LQKENI. The CDR3 runs 14 residues. Here the CDR3 DNA reads TGTGCCAGCTCACCTGGACAGGGAACCCAGCCCCAGCATTTT. Its translation: CASSPGQGTQPQHF.

V usage is TRBV19 and J usage is TRBJ2-1; D is possibly TRBD1 (5 bases). V shed 5 bases and J shed 0 bases, with 11 bases lying between them. Looked up from germline, CDR1 is LNHDA and CDR2 is SQIVND (reference sequence). CDR3 size: 15 residues. The CDR3, as DNA: TGTGCCAGTAGTCAACAGGTGAGCTCCTACAATGAGCAGTTCTTC. It encodes CASSQQVSSYNEQFF. The full variable domain, rest sourced from reference TRBV19 and TRBJ2-1, is DGGITQSPKYLFRKEGQNVTLSCEQNLNHDAMYWYRQDPGQGLRLIYYSQIVNDFQKGDIAEGYSVSREKKESFPLTVTSAQKNPTAFYLCASSQQVSSYNEQFFGPGTRLTVL.

The rearrangement links TRBV5-5 to TRBJ1-2, with a possible D match to TRBD1 (5 bases). The CDR3 spans 14 residues. Trimming stripped 0 bases from V and 4 bases from J, with 10 bases between. In germline, CDR1 is SGHKS, CDR2 YYEKEE (reference sequence). CDR3 bases: TGTGCCAGCAGCTTGGGGACACCTTCCTATGGCTACACCTTC. It yields the protein CASSLGTPSYGYTF.

The chain couples TRBV25-1 to TRBJ2-7; possible D gene TRBD1, 5 bases. The CDR3 extends over 12 amino acids. V lost 3 bases to trimming and J lost 5 bases, with 8 bases between them. Per germline, CDR1 MGHDK and CDR2 SYGVNS. DNA of the CDR3: TGTGCCAGCAGTGACATCAGGGACGAGCAGTACTTC. Translating gives CASSDIRDEQYF.

The chain carries TRBV7-3 and TRBJ1-4; 9 bases match TRBD1. The germline V gene encodes CDR1 SGHTA and CDR2 FQGTGA. The CDR3 extends over 15 amino acids. The trim removed 0 bases at V and 8 bases at J, leaving 4 bases unmatched. CDR3 amino acids: CASSLTGTGSEKLFF. Here the CDR3 DNA reads TGTGCCAGCAGCTTAACCGGGACAGGGTCCGAAAAACTGTTTTTT. Full variable domain (missing parts from reference TRBV7-3 and TRBJ1-4): GAGVSQTPSNKVTEKGKYVELRCDPISGHTALYWYRQSLGQGPEFLIYFQGTGAADDSGLPNDRFFAVRPEGSVSTLKIQRTERGDSAVYLCASSLTGTGSEKLFFGSGTQLSVL.

The chain recombines TRBV18 with TRBJ2-7; D is unresolved. The ends were cut back, 3 bases at V and 1 base at J, with 7 bases in the middle. The germline V gene encodes CDR1 KGHSH and CDR2 LQKENI. This CDR3 is 13 amino acids long. CDR3 loop: CASSPYSSYEQYF. As DNA, the CDR3 is TGTGCCAGCTCACCGTACAGTTCCTACGAGCAGTACTTC.

The chain combines TRBV6-1 with TRBJ2-7; the D gene is possibly TRBD1 (6 bases). The V end lost 4 bases, the J end lost 3 bases, and 10 bases lay between the germline ends. CDR1 and CDR2 from the germline V gene are MNHNS and SASEGT. This CDR3 has 13 amino acids. CDR3 bases: TGTGCCAGCAGTGTGACAGGCGACTACGAGCAGTACTTC. Its protein product is CASSVTGDYEQYF.

The table lists this clone with a few counts. CDR3 in DNA: TGTGCCAGCAGCTTGGACAGGGCCAATCAGCCCCAGCATTTT. It specifies CASSLDRANQPQHF. V gene TRBV5-4 combines with J gene TRBJ1-5, with a weak D call TRBD1 (6 bases). This CDR3 comprises 14 residues. CDR1 is SGHNT, CDR2 YYREEE, per germline (reference sequence). V lost 0 bases to trimming and J lost 3 bases, with 7 bases between them.

V is TRBV7-8 and J is TRBJ1-1; D gene uncertain. V was cut by 5 bases and J by 4 bases, with 14 bases left in between. Germline loops: CDR1 SGHVS, CDR2 FQNEAQ. The CDR3 covers 14 residues. The CDR3 reads CASSRRDRTTEAFF. CDR3 sequence (DNA): TGTGCCAGCAGCAGGCGGGATAGGACCACTGAAGCTTTCTTT.

The V gene is TRBV4-2, the J gene TRBJ2-1; the match to TRBD2 covers 11 bases. V lost 3 bases and J lost 3; bases outside the gene matches: 13. The CDR3 length is 19 residues. The V gene's germline CDR1 is LGHNA and CDR2 YNFKEQ. The CDR3 spells CASSQEDYTGTSGYNEQFF. The CDR3, as DNA: TGTGCCAGCAGCCAGGAAGATTATACCGGGACTAGCGGCTACAATGAGCAGTTCTTC.

The rearrangement joins TRBV5-4 to TRBJ1-1; a possible D gene is TRBD1 (5 bases). Germline V gene data show CDR1 as SGHNT and CDR2 as YYREEE (reference sequence). Trimming cost V 1 base and J 4 bases, with 14 bases left between them. The CDR3 length is 15 residues. The CDR3 coding sequence is TGTGCCAGCAGCTTGATGGGGGGTGGCGGCACTGAAGCTTTCTTT. This encodes CASSLMGGGGTEAFF.

This chain uses TRBV27 with TRBJ1-6, with no clear D. The germline CDR1 and CDR2 sequences are MNHEY and SMNVEV (reference sequence). Trimming pared 3 bases from V and 14 bases from J, leaving 29 bases between. This CDR3 spans 18 amino acids. CDR3 region: CASSFKAAGAGSLETLHF. CDR3 in DNA: TGTGCCAGCAGTTTTAAGGCGGCCGGAGCTGGCAGTTTAGAAACCCTCCACTTT.

The gene calls are TRBV5-5 and TRBJ2-1; 11 bases line up with TRBD2. The CDR3 spans 13 residues. Trimming cost V 6 bases and J 7 bases; bases outside gene matches: 3. Germline CDR1 and CDR2: SGHKS and YYEKEE (reference sequence). Here the CDR3 reads CASIPSGRNEQFF. CDR3 DNA: TGTGCCAGCATTCCTAGCGGGAGGAATGAGCAGTTCTTC.

The V call is TRBV30, the J call TRBJ1-2; 9 bases are shared with TRBD1. The CDR3 is 17 residues long. Looked up from germline, CDR1 is GTSNPN and CDR2 is SVGIG (reference sequence). J gave up 4 bases and V 0 bases, and 12 bases lay outside the gene matches. This CDR3 is CAWSVPGTGSKLYGYTF. The CDR3, as DNA: TGTGCCTGGAGTGTACCCGGGACAGGGTCGAAGCTCTATGGCTACACCTTC.

This chain connects TRBV12-5 to TRBJ2-1, with 10 nucleotides matching TRBD1. J was trimmed by 10 bases and V by 9 bases; bases with no gene match: 9. There are 13 residues in the CDR3. The germline V gene encodes CDR1 LGHNT and CDR2 FRNRAP. CDR3 bases: TGTGCTAGCGGGCCGGGACAGGGGCCCGAGCAGTTCTTC. Amino acid sequence: CASGPGQGPEQFF.

The rearrangement joins TRBV27 to TRBJ2-5; D possibly corresponds to TRBD2 (6 bases). With the DNA end fitting TRBJ2-7 better, the J assignment may be wrong. The CDR3 is made up of 14 amino acids. Germline-derived CDR1 and CDR2 are MNHEY and SMNVEV (reference sequence). The CDR3 bases are TGTGCCAGCAGTTTAGGGGCGTTAGCGGTCGAGCAGTACTTC. Protein product: CASSLGALAVEQYF.

V is TRBV7-6 and J is TRBJ2-2; D may be TRBD1 (6 bases). The CDR3 has 14 residues. Trimming removed 7 bases at V and 4 bases at J, with 13 bases between. The V gene's germline CDR1 is SGHVS and CDR2 FNYEAQ. The CDR3 is CASTTQTGTGELFF. CDR3 DNA: TGTGCCAGCACCACCCAGACAGGCACCGGGGAGCTGTTTTTT.